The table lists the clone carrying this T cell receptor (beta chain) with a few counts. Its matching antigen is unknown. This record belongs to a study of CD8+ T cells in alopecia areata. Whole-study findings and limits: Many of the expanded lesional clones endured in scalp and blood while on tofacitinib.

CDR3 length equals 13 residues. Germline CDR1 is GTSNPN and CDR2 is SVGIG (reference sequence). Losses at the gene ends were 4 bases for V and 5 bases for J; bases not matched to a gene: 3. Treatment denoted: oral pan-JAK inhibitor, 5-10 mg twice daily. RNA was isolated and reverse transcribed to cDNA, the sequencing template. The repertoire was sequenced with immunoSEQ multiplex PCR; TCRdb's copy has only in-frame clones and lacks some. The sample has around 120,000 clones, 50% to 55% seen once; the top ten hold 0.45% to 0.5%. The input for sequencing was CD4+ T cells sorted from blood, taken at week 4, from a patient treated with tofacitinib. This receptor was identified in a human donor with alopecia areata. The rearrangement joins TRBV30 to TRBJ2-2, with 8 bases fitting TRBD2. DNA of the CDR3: TGTGCCTGGAATAGCGGGACGACCGGGGAGCTGTTTTTT. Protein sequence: CAWNSGTTGELFF.